The TCR beta chain under discussion was sequenced for a study of blood T cell repertoires in COVID-19. Study overall: The United States, Italy and Spain provided the acute and convalescent COVID-19 samples. T cells, B-cell-depleted T cells, or PBMCs supplied cDNA or gDNA.

The CDR3 consists of 14 residues. Germline V gene data show CDR1 as SGHVS and CDR2 as FQNEAQ. The V gene end was trimmed by 6 bases and the J gene end by 8 bases; junction bases not matched to a gene: 8. In the authors' methods: The authors estimated nucleated cell counts from reference gene primer amplification. Sequenced by immunoSEQ multiplex PCR; TCRdb stores in-frame clones only, minus some. Clonal size and the V and J genes are those of that table, whereas D and trimming came from the DNA. Among 200,000 to 250,000 clones listed, about nine tenths were seen once. Sequencing input: peripheral blood. V and J are TRBV7-8 and TRBJ2-1, with 9 nucleotides matching TRBD2. This TCR was recovered from a woman between 35 and 50 years old with acute or convalescent COVID-19. CDR3 amino acids: CASRRGGDLYEQFF. CDR3 in DNA: TGTGCCAGCAGACGCGGGGGGGATCTCTATGAGCAGTTCTTC.